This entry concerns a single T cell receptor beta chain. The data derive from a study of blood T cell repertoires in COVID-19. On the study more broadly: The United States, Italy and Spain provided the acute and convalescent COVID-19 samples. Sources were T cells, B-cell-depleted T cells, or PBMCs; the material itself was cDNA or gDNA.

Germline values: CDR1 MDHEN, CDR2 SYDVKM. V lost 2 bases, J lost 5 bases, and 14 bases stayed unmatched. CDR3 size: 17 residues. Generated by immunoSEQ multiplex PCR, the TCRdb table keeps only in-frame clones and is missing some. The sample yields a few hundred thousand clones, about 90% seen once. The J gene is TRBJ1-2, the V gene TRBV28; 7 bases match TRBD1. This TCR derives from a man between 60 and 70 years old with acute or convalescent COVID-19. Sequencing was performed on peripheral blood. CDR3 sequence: CASSLNARQGSLYGYTF. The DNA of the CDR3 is TGTGCCAGCAGTTTAAATGCCCGACAGGGTTCACTATATGGCTACACCTTC.